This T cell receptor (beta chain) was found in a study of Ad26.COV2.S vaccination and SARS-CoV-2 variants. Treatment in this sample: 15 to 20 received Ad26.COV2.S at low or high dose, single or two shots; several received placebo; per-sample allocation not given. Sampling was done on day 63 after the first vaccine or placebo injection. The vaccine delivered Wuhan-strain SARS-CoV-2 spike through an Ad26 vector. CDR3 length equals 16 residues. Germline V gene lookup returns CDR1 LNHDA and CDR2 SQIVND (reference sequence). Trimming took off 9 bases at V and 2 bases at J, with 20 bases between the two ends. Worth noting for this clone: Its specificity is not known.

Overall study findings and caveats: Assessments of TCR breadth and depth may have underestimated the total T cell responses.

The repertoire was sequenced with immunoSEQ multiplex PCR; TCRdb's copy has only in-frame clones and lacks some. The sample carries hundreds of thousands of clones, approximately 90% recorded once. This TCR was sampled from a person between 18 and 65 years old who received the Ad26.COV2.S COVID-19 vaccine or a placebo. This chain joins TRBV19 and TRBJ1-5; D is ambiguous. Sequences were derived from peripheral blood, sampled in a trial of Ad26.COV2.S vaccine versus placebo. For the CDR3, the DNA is TGTGCCAGCTATGATGCCAGGTTTGAGGGCAATCAGCCCCAGCATTTT. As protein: CASYDARFEGNQPQHF.